This TCR beta chain was obtained from a study of cytomegalovirus exposure and HLA in healthy donors. Study-level points and caveats: TCR beta V- and J-gene trimming was later associated with a missense DCLRE1C variant. Immune exposure information comprised only CMV serostatus. Most CMV-associated TCR beta chains were later found to appear HLA-restricted.

PCR amplification relied on 60 Vbeta primers (plus 13 Jbeta primers). Libraries were prepared by immunoSEQ multiplex PCR; TCRdb keeps only in-frame clonotypes and omits some of them. The sample includes approximately 290,000 clones, roughly 80% of them seen just once. It was healthy bone marrow donors who served as donors. CDR3 size: 15 residues. In germline, CDR1 is MNHEY, CDR2 SVGAGI. V lost 4 bases, J lost 5 bases, and 2 bases stayed unmatched. Comments on this clone: The antigen remains undetermined.

Sequencing was carried out using PBMCs. This TCR derives from a girl aged 2 to 10 in good health and CMV-seronegative. The chain employs TRBV6-5 and TRBJ2-5, with 15 bases aligning to TRBD2. The CDR3 here is CASSWGLAGGETQYF. For the CDR3, the DNA is TGTGCCAGCAGTTGGGGACTAGCGGGAGGTGAGACCCAGTACTTC.